This T cell receptor (beta chain) comes out of a study of blood T cell repertoires in COVID-19. Study-level background: Both acute and convalescent COVID-19 samples were obtained from the United States, Italy and Spain.

TCRdb's table, derived via immunoSEQ multiplex PCR, lists solely in-frame clones and lacks some. This table holds tens of thousands of clones, roughly 92% found once. CDR1 and CDR2 (germline): MNHEY, SVGAGI. V lost 0 bases to trimming and J lost 0 bases, with 8 bases between them. This CDR3 has 15 residues. This clonotype was sampled from a man in his forties or fifties with COVID-19, enrolled during active disease. The source material was peripheral blood. This chain uses TRBV6-5 with TRBJ2-5; the D gene is possibly TRBD1 (5 bases). DNA of the CDR3: TGTGCCAGCAGTTACTCCGACAGCTACCAAGAGACCCAGTACTTC. This codes for CASSYSDSYQETQYF.